This is a list of T cell receptor beta chains from one sample in a study of control samples from healthy donors and cancer patients. Generated by immunoSEQ multiplex PCR, the TCRdb table keeps only in-frame clones and is missing some. The profile shows 130,000 or so clones, around nine tenths of them singletons. The sample comprised blood. These receptors all stem from a man in his fifties in good health. Both conserved end residues are part of each CDR3. A D gene is named only where the DNA matches it firmly. Clone size appears in some rows only: once, few, many, or a class for an expanded clone.

size	D	V	J	CDR3	DNA
NA	TRBD2	TRBV3-1/TRBV3-2	TRBJ2-1	CASSPLAGARAYNEQFF	TGTGCCAGCAGCCCACTAGCGGGGGCTCGCGCGTACAATGAGCAGTTCTTC
NA	TRBD2	TRBV9	TRBJ2-5	CASSPTQGGGQETQYF	TGTGCCAGCAGCCCGACCCAAGGCGGGGGGCAAGAGACCCAGTACTTC
NA	NA	TRBV5-4	TRBJ1-1	CASSFTTLNTEAFF	TGTGCCAGCAGCTTCACTACTCTGAACACTGAAGCTTTCTTT
NA	NA	TRBV7-2	TRBJ2-7	CASSQVAYEQYF	TGTGCCAGCAGTCAGGTTGCCTACGAGCAGTACTTC
NA	TRBD2	TRBV9	TRBJ2-3	CASSVVGTSGGDLTGTDTQYF	TGTGCCAGCAGCGTAGTTGGGACTAGCGGGGGGGATTTAACGGGCACAGATACGCAGTATTTT
NA	NA	TRBV6-4	TRBJ1-6	CASSGGGSNSPLHF	TGTGCCAGCAGTGGCGGGGGTTCTAATTCACCCCTCCACTTT
NA	TRBD1	TRBV6-5	TRBJ1-2	CASSAGTGYGYTF	TGTGCCAGCAGCGCCGGGACAGGCTATGGCTACACCTTC
NA	NA	TRBV11-3	TRBJ1-6	CASSSGAVGSIPLHF	TGTGCCAGCAGCTCAGGGGCGGTCGGTAGTATTCCCCTCCACTTT
NA	NA	TRBV18	TRBJ1-5	CASSPQEGKGAVQPQHF	TGTGCCAGCTCACCTCAGGAGGGGAAAGGGGCAGTTCAGCCCCAGCATTTT
NA	TRBD2	TRBV7-9	TRBJ2-7	CASSSGGSEQYF	TGTGCCAGCAGCAGCGGGGGGTCCGAGCAGTACTTC
NA	TRBD1	TRBV5-8	TRBJ2-2	CASSSERGRDTGELFF	TGTGCCAGCAGCTCGGAAAGGGGGCGAGACACCGGGGAGCTGTTTTTT
NA	TRBD1	TRBV11-2	TRBJ1-4	CASSLRPQVGTAASKLFF	TGTGCCAGCAGCCTTAGGCCCCAAGTCGGGACAGCGGCGAGCAAACTGTTTTTT
NA	NA	TRBV3-1/TRBV3-2	TRBJ1-4	CASSSLEKLFF	TGTGCCAGCAGCTCTTTAGAAAAACTGTTTTTT
NA	NA	TRBV11-3	TRBJ2-7	CASSSLTNYEQYF	TGTGCCAGCAGCTCGTTGACAAACTACGAGCAGTACTTC
NA	NA	TRBV19	TRBJ1-2	CASSSGPSYGYTF	TGTGCCAGTAGTTCCGGACCATCGTATGGCTACACCTTC
NA	NA	TRBV6-5	TRBJ1-4	CASSPGTENEKLFF	TGTGCCAGCTCACCGGGGACGGAGAATGAAAAACTGTTTTTT
NA	TRBD1	TRBV5-1	TRBJ2-1	CASSLEGQAAYNEQFF	TGCGCCAGCAGCTTGGAGGGACAGGCTGCCTACAATGAGCAGTTCTTC
NA	TRBD1	TRBV10-3	TRBJ2-7	CAISDGTGPDPYEQYF	TGTGCCATCAGTGATGGGACAGGGCCGGACCCCTACGAGCAGTACTTC
NA	NA	TRBV19	TRBJ1-3	CASRFAGSGNTIYF	TGTGCCAGTAGGTTTGCGGGGTCCGGAAACACCATATATTTT
NA	TRBD2	TRBV13	TRBJ2-7	CASSFSGTRGYEQYF	TGTGCCAGCAGCTTCTCCGGGACTAGGGGCTACGAGCAGTACTTC
NA	NA	TRBV30	TRBJ1-1	CAWSVWGNTEAFF	TGTGCCTGGAGTGTCTGGGGAAACACTGAAGCTTTCTTT
NA	TRBD1	TRBV6-4	TRBJ2-7	CASRGGWDRVPYEQYF	TGTGCCAGCAGGGGGGGCTGGGACAGGGTCCCCTACGAGCAGTACTTC
NA	NA	TRBV10-3	TRBJ2-7	CAISGAGWEQYF	TGTGCCATCAGTGGAGCAGGGTGGGAGCAGTACTTC
NA	NA	TRBV5-4	TRBJ2-2	CASSRGTGELFF	TGTGCCAGCAGCCGCGGCACCGGGGAGCTGTTTTTT
NA	NA	TRBV15	TRBJ1-1	CATSRGSRGGVNTEAFF	TGTGCCACCAGCAGAGGTAGTAGGGGGGGCGTGAACACTGAAGCTTTCTTT
NA	NA	TRBV9	TRBJ2-3	CASSITGDSTDTQYF	TGTGCCAGCAGCATAACTGGTGACTCCACAGATACGCAGTATTTT
NA	NA	TRBV7-9	TRBJ2-5	CASSLVGGAETQYF	TGTGCCAGCAGCTTAGTTGGGGGGGCTGAGACCCAGTACTTC
few	NA	TRBV28	TRBJ1-4	CASRALGGADHEKLFF	TGTGCCAGCAGGGCACTGGGGGGCGCCGACCATGAAAAACTGTTTTTT
NA	NA	TRBV10-3	TRBJ1-5	CAISQGEDQPQHF	TGTGCCATCAGTCAGGGAGAGGATCAGCCCCAGCATTTT
NA	TRBD1	TRBV19	TRBJ2-7	CASSIRDRGSYEQYF	TGTGCCAGTAGTATTCGGGACAGAGGCTCCTACGAGCAGTACTTC
NA	NA	TRBV30	TRBJ2-7	CASDGLYEQYF	TGTGCCTCTGACGGACTATACGAGCAGTACTTC
NA	NA	TRBV2	TRBJ1-5	CASSEYPEEVGQPQHF	TGTGCCAGCAGCGAATACCCCGAGGAGGTAGGGCAGCCCCAGCATTTT
NA	NA	TRBV28	TRBJ2-2	CASSLVFGIGELFF	TGTGCCAGCAGTTTAGTATTTGGGATCGGGGAGCTGTTTTTT